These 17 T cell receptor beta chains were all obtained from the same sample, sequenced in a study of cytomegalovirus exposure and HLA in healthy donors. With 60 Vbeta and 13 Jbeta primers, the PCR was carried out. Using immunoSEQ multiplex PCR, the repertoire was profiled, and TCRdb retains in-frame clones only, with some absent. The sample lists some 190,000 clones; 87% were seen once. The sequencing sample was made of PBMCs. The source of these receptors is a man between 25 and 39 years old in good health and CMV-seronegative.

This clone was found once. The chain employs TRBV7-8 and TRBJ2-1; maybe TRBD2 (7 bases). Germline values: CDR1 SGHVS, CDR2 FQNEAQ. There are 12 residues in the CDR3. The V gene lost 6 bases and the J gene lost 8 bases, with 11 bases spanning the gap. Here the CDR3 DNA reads TGTGCCAGCAGAGGGGGGGGTCATGAGCAGTTCTTC. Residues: CASRGGGHEQFF.

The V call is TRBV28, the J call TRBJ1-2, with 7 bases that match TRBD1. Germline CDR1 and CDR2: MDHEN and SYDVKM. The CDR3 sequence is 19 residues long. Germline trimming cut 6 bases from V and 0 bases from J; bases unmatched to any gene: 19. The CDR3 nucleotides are TGTGCCAGCAGCACCCTAAGCGGACAGGCCATTCACTCTAACTATGGCTACACCTTC. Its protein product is CASSTLSGQAIHSNYGYTF.

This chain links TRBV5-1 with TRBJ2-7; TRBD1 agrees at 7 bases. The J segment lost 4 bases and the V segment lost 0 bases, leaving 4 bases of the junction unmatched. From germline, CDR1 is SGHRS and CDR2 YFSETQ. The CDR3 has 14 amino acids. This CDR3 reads CASSLGQGLYEQYF. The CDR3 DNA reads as TGCGCCAGCAGCTTGGGACAGGGATTGTACGAGCAGTACTTC.

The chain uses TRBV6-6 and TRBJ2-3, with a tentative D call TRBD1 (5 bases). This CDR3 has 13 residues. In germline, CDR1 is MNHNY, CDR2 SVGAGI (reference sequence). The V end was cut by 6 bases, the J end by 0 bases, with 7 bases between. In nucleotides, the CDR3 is TGTGCCAGCAGGGACATTAGCACAGATACGCAGTATTTT. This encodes CASRDISTDTQYF.

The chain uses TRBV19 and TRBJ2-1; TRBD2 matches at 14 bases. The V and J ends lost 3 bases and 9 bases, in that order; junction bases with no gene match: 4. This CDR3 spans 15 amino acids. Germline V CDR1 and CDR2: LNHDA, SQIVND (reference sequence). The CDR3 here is CASSIGLAGGGEQFF. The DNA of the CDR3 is TGTGCCAGTAGTATTGGACTAGCGGGAGGAGGTGAGCAGTTCTTC.

CDR3 loop: CASSAQQGGYTEAFF. Here the CDR3 DNA reads TGTGCCAGCAGCGCTCAACAGGGTGGGTACACTGAAGCTTTCTTT. The rearrangement uses TRBV9 and TRBJ1-1; maybe TRBD1 (6 bases). This CDR3 has 15 residues. The V end lost 3 bases, the J end lost 3 bases, and 15 bases lay between the germline ends. Germline-derived CDR1 and CDR2 are SGDLS and YYNGEE.

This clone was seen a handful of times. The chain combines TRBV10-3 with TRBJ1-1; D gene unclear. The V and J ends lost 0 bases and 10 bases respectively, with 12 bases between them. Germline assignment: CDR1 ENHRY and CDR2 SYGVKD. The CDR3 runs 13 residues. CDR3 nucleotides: TGTGCCATCAGTGAGTCTGGGCCCTATGGAGCTTTCTTT. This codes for CAISESGPYGAFF.

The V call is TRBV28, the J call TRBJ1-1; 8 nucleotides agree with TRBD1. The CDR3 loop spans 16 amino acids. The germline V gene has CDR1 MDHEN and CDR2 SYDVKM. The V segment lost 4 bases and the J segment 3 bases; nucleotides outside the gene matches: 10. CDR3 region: CASSSTRTGTHTEAFF. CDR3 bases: TGTGCCAGCAGTTCGACCCGGACAGGGACGCACACTGAAGCTTTCTTT.

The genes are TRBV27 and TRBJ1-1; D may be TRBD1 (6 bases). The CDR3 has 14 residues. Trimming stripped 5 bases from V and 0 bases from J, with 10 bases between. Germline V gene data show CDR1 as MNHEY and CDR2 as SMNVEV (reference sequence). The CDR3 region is CASSRRTVNTEAFF. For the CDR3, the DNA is TGTGCCAGCAGTCGCCGGACAGTGAACACTGAAGCTTTCTTT.

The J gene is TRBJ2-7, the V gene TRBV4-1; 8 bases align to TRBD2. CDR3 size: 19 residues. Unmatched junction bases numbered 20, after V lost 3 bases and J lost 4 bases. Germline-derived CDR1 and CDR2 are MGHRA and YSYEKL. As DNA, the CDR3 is TGCGCCAGCAGCCAGGAACTCACTAGCGGCCCCAACGTCGTGTACGAGCAGTACTTC. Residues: CASSQELTSGPNVVYEQYF.

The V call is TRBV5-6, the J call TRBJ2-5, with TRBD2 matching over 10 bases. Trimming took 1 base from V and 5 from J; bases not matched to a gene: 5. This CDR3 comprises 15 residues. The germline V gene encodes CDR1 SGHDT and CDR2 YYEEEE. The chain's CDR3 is CASSLTAGGGETQYF. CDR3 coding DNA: TGTGCCAGCAGCTTGACAGCGGGAGGGGGGGAGACCCAGTACTTC. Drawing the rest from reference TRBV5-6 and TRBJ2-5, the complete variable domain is DAGVTQSPTHLIKTRGQQVTLRCSPKSGHDTVSWYQQALGQGPQFIFQYYEEEERQRGNFPDRFSGHQFPNYSSELNVNALLLGDSALYLCASSLTAGGGETQYFGPGTRLLVL.

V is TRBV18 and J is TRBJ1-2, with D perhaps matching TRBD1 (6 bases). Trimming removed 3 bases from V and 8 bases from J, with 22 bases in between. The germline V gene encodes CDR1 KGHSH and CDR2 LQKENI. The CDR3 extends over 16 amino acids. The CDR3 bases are TGTGCCAGCTCACCCGGGACATCACCAGGAAGCAACGGCTACACCTTC. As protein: CASSPGTSPGSNGYTF.

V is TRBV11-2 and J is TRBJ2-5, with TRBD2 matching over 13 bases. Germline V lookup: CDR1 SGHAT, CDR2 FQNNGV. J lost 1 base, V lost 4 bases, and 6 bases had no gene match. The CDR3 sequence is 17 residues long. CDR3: CASSYRTSGSSQETQYF. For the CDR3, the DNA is TGTGCCAGCAGCTACCGGACTAGCGGGAGCTCCCAAGAGACCCAGTACTTC.

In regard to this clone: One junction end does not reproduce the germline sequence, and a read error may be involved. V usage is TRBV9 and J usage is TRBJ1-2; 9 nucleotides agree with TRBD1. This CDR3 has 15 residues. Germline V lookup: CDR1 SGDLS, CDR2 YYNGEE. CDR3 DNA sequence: TGTGCCAGTAGCGTCAACAGGGGGCCTAACTATGGCTACACCTTC. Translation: CASSVNRGPNYGYTF.

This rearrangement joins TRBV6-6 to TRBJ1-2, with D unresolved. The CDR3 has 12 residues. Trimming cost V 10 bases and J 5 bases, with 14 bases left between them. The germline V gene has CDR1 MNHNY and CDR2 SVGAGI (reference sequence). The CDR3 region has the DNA TGTGCCACCCGCGTGCAGGTATATGGCTACACCTTC. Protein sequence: CATRVQVYGYTF.

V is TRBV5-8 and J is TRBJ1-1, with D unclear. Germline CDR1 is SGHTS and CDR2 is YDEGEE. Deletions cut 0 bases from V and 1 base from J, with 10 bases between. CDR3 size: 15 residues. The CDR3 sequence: CASSLAVRANTEAFF. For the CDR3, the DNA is TGTGCCAGCAGCTTGGCAGTGAGGGCGAACACTGAAGCTTTCTTT.

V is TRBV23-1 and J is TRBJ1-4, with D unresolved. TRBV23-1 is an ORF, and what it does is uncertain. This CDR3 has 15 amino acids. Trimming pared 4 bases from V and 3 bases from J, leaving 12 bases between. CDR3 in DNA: TGCGCCAGCAGTCTCTTGACTGAATCTAATGAAAAACTGTTTTTT. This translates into CASSLLTESNEKLFF.